Shown below are 26 T cell receptor beta chains from a single sample sequenced in a study of beta chain features in type 1 diabetes. Study outcomes and limitations: Type 1 diabetes patients showed a moderate but significant shortening of TCRB CDR3s in all four CD4+ subsets.

The study reverse transcribed the entire isolated RNA, so it sequenced expressed TCRB transcripts. Method: immunoSEQ multiplex PCR; TCRdb's copy keeps in-frame clones and lacks some. Among roughly 300,000 clones listed, roughly an eighth were seen once. Antigen specificity for these receptors is unknown. Sequencing was carried out using naive CD4+ T cells from blood. These receptors all come from a man younger than 45 with type 1 diabetes.

The rearrangement joins TRBV5-1 to TRBJ1-5, with unresolved D. This CDR3 is built from 14 residues. Trimming shortened V by 2 bases and J by 0 bases, and 6 bases separated the two germline ends. Germline lookup yields CDR1 SGHRS and CDR2 YFSETQ. CDR3 sequence (DNA): TGCGCCAGCAGCTTCGGTGATAGCAATCAGCCCCAGCATTTT. This gives the protein CASSFGDSNQPQHF.

This clone occurred a few times. The V and J genes are TRBV10-3 and TRBJ1-2; TRBD1 matches 9 bases. Germline V lookup: CDR1 ENHRY, CDR2 SYGVKD. The CDR3 contains 13 residues. V shed 10 bases and J 4 bases; nucleotides not matched to a gene: 7. The CDR3 sequence is CATTGGMGYGYTF. The CDR3 region has the DNA TGTGCCACTACAGGGGGCATGGGCTATGGCTACACCTTC.

The CDR3 loop reads CSVLGLAGGNEQFF. The CDR3 region has the DNA TGCAGCGTTTTAGGACTAGCGGGAGGGAATGAGCAGTTCTTC. The V call is TRBV29-1, the J call TRBJ2-1, with 15 bases matching TRBD2. The CDR3 totals 14 residues. Trimming removed 5 bases from V and 7 bases from J; junction bases left unmatched: 3. Per the germline V gene, CDR1 is SQVTM and CDR2 is ANQGSEA.

This clone was counted a few times. This rearrangement joins TRBV7-9 to TRBJ1-4, with D possibly being TRBD1 (5 bases). Deletions cut 1 base from V and 3 bases from J, with 9 bases between. CDR1 is SEHNR, CDR2 FQNEAQ, per germline (reference sequence). The CDR3 is made up of 15 amino acids. CDR3 region: CASSLGDSANEKLFF. CDR3 nucleotide sequence: TGTGCCAGCAGCTTAGGAGACAGCGCTAATGAAAAACTGTTTTTT. The full variable domain, rest sourced from reference TRBV7-9 and TRBJ1-4, is DTGVSQNPRHKITKRGQNVTFRCDPISEHNRLYWYRQTLGQGPEFLTYFQNEAQLEKSRLLSDRFSAERPKGSFSTLEIQRTEQGDSAMYLCASSLGDSANEKLFFGSGTQLSVL.

In its sample, this clone was seen a few times. The genes are TRBV7-9 and TRBJ2-1; 9 nucleotides align to TRBD2. The CDR3 has 16 amino acids. CDR1 and CDR2 from the germline V gene are SEHNR and FQNEAQ (reference sequence). After removal of 5 bases from V and 8 bases from J, the junction contained 13 bases not matched to a gene. The CDR3 sequence: CASSPSRLQREDEQFF. The CDR3 nucleotides are TGTGCCAGCAGCCCATCCAGATTGCAGCGGGAGGATGAGCAGTTCTTC.

The chain joins TRBV5-6 to TRBJ2-2, with 7 bases lining up with TRBD1. This CDR3 is built from 15 residues. Germline trimming cut 4 bases from V and 6 bases from J; bases unmatched to any gene: 9. Per germline, CDR1 SGHDT and CDR2 YYEEEE. The CDR3 reads CASSQIGQAAGELFF. The CDR3 bases are TGTGCCAGCAGCCAAATCGGACAGGCCGCCGGGGAGCTGTTTTTT.

The chain recombines TRBV7-2 with TRBJ2-5, with 8 positions matching TRBD1. Germline trimming cut 5 bases from V and 5 bases from J; bases unmatched to any gene: 7. The CDR3 loop spans 14 amino acids. Germline lookup yields CDR1 SGHTA and CDR2 FQGNSA. This CDR3 reads CASSQDRAWETQYF. The CDR3 nucleotides read TGTGCCAGCAGCCAGGACAGGGCTTGGGAGACCCAGTACTTC.

This rearrangement joins TRBV15 to TRBJ2-7; 11 bases fit TRBD1. Germline values: CDR1 LNHNV, CDR2 YYDKDF (reference sequence). Trimming cost V 8 bases and J 2 bases; bases outside gene matches: 5. CDR3 size: 14 residues. CDR3 sequence: CATGQDRGPYEQYF. The CDR3, as DNA: TGTGCCACCGGACAGGACAGGGGGCCCTACGAGCAGTACTTC.

Only one count was recorded for this clone. The CDR3 spells CASSPGQGATEQFF. In DNA form, the CDR3 reads TGTGCCAGTAGTCCGGGACAGGGGGCTACTGAGCAGTTCTTC. The chain uses TRBV19 and TRBJ2-1; 12 nucleotides agree with TRBD1. V was clipped by 5 bases and J by 9 bases; unmatched bases: 5. The CDR3 loop spans 14 amino acids. CDR1 LNHDA and CDR2 SQIVND come from the germline V gene (reference sequence). Using reference TRBV19 and TRBJ2-1 for the parts outside the CDR3, the full variable domain is DGGITQSPKYLFRKEGQNVTLSCEQNLNHDAMYWYRQDPGQGLRLIYYSQIVNDFQKGDIAEGYSVSREKKESFPLTVTSAQKNPTAFYLCASSPGQGATEQFFGPGTRLTVL.

This chain uses TRBV11-1 with TRBJ2-5; D may be TRBD1 (5 bases). The CDR3 covers 14 residues. Germline CDR1 is SGHAT and CDR2 is FQDESV (reference sequence). V lost 3 bases and J 5 bases, leaving 13 bases between the germline ends. The CDR3 region has the DNA TGTGCCAGCAGCTTTGGCCAGGGAACTGAGACCCAGTACTTC. Protein: CASSFGQGTETQYF.

The V gene is TRBV7-2, the J gene TRBJ2-5, with D maybe TRBD2 (5 bases). From germline, CDR1 is SGHTA and CDR2 FQGNSA. CDR3 size: 14 residues. V gave up 5 bases and J gave up 0 bases, with 10 bases separating them. The CDR3 region is CASSKPGYQETQYF. In nucleotides, the CDR3 is TGTGCCAGCAGCAAACCGGGATACCAAGAGACCCAGTACTTC.

The chain employs TRBV7-9 and TRBJ2-5; 10 positions agree with TRBD1. Germline trimming cut 4 bases from V and 3 bases from J; bases unmatched to any gene: 2. Germline CDR1 reads SEHNR; CDR2 reads FQNEAQ (reference sequence). There are 14 residues in the CDR3. In DNA form, the CDR3 reads TGTGCCAGCAGCTCCGGGACAGGGGAAGAGACCCAGTACTTC. It translates to CASSSGTGEETQYF. Combining the CDR3 with reference TRBV7-9 and TRBJ2-5 gives the whole variable domain DTGVSQNPRHKITKRGQNVTFRCDPISEHNRLYWYRQTLGQGPEFLTYFQNEAQLEKSRLLSDRFSAERPKGSFSTLEIQRTEQGDSAMYLCASSSGTGEETQYFGPGTRLLVL.

CDR3 in amino acids: CASSLMEGIYNEQFF. Written as DNA, the CDR3 is TGTGCCAGCAGCTTAATGGAGGGAATCTACAATGAGCAGTTCTTC. This chain joins TRBV7-3 and TRBJ2-1, with a weak D call TRBD2 (6 bases). V was pared by 1 base and J by 3 bases, with 10 bases between. Looked up from germline, CDR1 is SGHTA and CDR2 is FQGTGA. The CDR3 is 15 residues long.

There are a few counts of this clone. As DNA, the CDR3 is TGTGCCATCAGTGGGACAGGTATGAACACTGAAGCTTTCTTT. The encoded protein is CAISGTGMNTEAFF. The chain combines TRBV10-3 with TRBJ1-1; 7 positions agree with TRBD1. This CDR3 has 14 residues. V was pared by 4 bases and J by 0 bases, with 2 bases of the junction left unmatched. Germline CDR1 and CDR2: ENHRY and SYGVKD.

In this sample, this clone turned up a few times. V gene TRBV14 combines with J gene TRBJ1-2, with D unclear. Germline CDR1 reads SGHDN; CDR2 reads FVKESK. The CDR3 covers 14 residues. V lost 4 bases, J lost 8 bases, and 17 bases lay in between. The CDR3 spells CASSRSSGIRGYTF. The CDR3 DNA reads TGTGCCAGCAGCCGGTCGAGCGGGATTCGGGGCTACACCTTC.

This clone has only a few counts. The rearrangement links TRBV4-3 to TRBJ2-7, with TRBD1 matching 11 bases. This CDR3 comprises 14 residues. Germline CDR1 is LGHNA and CDR2 is YSLEER. Unmatched junction bases numbered 1, after V lost 4 bases and J lost 2 bases. CDR3 coding DNA: TGCGCCAGCAGCCGGGGACAGGGGGCCTACGAGCAGTACTTC. It specifies CASSRGQGAYEQYF.

This clone turned up a few times. This chain connects TRBV14 to TRBJ1-1, with D possibly matching TRBD1 (5 bases). This CDR3 spans 14 amino acids. Germline assignment: CDR1 SGHDN and CDR2 FVKESK. The germline V and J ends were trimmed by 4 bases and 1 base, with 10 bases remaining between them. The CDR3 here is CASSRRQSNTEAFF. CDR3 bases: TGTGCCAGCAGCCGACGACAGTCGAACACTGAAGCTTTCTTT.

The rearrangement joins TRBV18 to TRBJ2-2, with TRBD1 matching over 8 bases. V was clipped by 4 bases and J by 1 base; unmatched bases: 2. In germline, CDR1 is KGHSH, CDR2 LQKENI. CDR3 length: 15 residues. The CDR3 protein is CASSHGTGNTGELFF. DNA of the CDR3: TGTGCCAGCTCACACGGGACAGGGAACACCGGGGAGCTGTTTTTT.

The V gene is TRBV25-1, the J gene TRBJ1-1; D is unresolved. CDR1 and CDR2 (germline): MGHDK, SYGVNS. This CDR3 comprises 13 residues. The V gene lost 6 bases and the J gene lost 1 base, with 9 bases spanning the gap. The CDR3 nucleotides are TGTGCCAGCAGACAGCAGAGGAACACTGAAGCTTTCTTT. It encodes CASRQQRNTEAFF.

CDR3 DNA: TGTGCCAGCAGCATGACAGGGGGCACTGAAGCTTTCTTT. Protein sequence: CASSMTGGTEAFF. The chain links TRBV5-6 to TRBJ1-1, with 9 nucleotides matching TRBD1. V trimming: 4 bases; J trimming: 4 bases; junction bases outside the gene matches: 2. The germline V gene encodes CDR1 SGHDT and CDR2 YYEEEE. This CDR3 region has 13 residues.

This clone was counted a few times. V usage is TRBV5-1 and J usage is TRBJ2-7; D not certain. The ends were cut back, 0 bases at V and 3 bases at J, with 10 bases in the middle. Germline lookup yields CDR1 SGHRS and CDR2 YFSETQ. The CDR3 contains 14 residues. This CDR3 reads CASSLEPKHYEQYF. The CDR3 nucleotides are TGCGCCAGCAGCTTGGAACCCAAGCACTACGAGCAGTACTTC.

In DNA form, the CDR3 reads TGTGCCAGCAGCATGCCGGGACTAGCGGTTGGGGATGAGCAGTTCTTC. Amino acids: CASSMPGLAVGDEQFF. This chain uses TRBV7-2 with TRBJ2-1, with 11 positions matching TRBD2. Germline CDR1 and CDR2: SGHTA and FQGNSA. The CDR3 covers 16 residues. V was clipped by 5 bases and J by 8 bases; unmatched bases: 11.

This clone was observed a few times. This chain joins TRBV29-1 and TRBJ1-2; the match to TRBD1 covers 11 bases. Germline V gives CDR1 SQVTM, CDR2 ANQGSEA. The CDR3 consists of 15 residues. The V and J ends lost 6 bases and 4 bases, in that order; junction bases with no gene match: 10. The CDR3 region is CSVKGQGAGSYGYTF. The CDR3 DNA reads as TGCAGCGTCAAAGGACAGGGGGCCGGTAGCTATGGCTACACCTTC.

The chain recombines TRBV18 with TRBJ1-4; weak D call: TRBD1 (5 bases). Germline CDR1 and CDR2: KGHSH and LQKENI. Trimming removed 2 bases at V and 8 bases at J, with 9 bases between. The CDR3 is 13 residues long. This CDR3 is CASSPGAQEKLFF. CDR3 nucleotide sequence: TGTGCCAGCTCACCAGGGGCGCAAGAAAAACTGTTTTTT.

The J gene is TRBJ2-4, the V gene TRBV11-2; 8 nucleotides line up with TRBD1. There are 15 residues in the CDR3. V lost 5 bases and J lost 3; bases outside the gene matches: 6. Per the germline V gene, CDR1 is SGHAT and CDR2 is FQNNGV. The CDR3 reads CASSPGQGGKNIQYF. CDR3 DNA: TGTGCCAGCAGCCCAGGACAGGGTGGCAAAAACATTCAGTACTTC.

The genes are TRBV18 and TRBJ1-1; D possibly corresponds to TRBD1 (5 bases). CDR1 and CDR2 (germline): KGHSH, LQKENI. V shed 4 bases and J shed 1 base, with 10 bases lying between them. The CDR3 loop spans 14 amino acids. The CDR3 bases are TGTGCCAGCTCACTAACAGGTGGGAACACTGAAGCTTTCTTT. It translates to CASSLTGGNTEAFF.